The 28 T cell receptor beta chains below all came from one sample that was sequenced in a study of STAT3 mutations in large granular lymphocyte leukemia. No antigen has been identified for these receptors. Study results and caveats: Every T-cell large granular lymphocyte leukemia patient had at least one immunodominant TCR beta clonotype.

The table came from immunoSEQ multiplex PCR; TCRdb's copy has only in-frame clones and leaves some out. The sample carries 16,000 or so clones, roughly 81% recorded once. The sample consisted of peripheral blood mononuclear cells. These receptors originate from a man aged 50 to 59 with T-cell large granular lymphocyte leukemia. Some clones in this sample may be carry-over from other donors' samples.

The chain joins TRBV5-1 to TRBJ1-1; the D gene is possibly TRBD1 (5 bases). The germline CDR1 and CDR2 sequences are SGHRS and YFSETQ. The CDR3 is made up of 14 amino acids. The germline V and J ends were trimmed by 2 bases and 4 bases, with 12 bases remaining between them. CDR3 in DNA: TGCGCCAGCAGCTTAGAGGGGTCTAGCACTGAAGCTTTCTTT. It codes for CASSLEGSSTEAFF.

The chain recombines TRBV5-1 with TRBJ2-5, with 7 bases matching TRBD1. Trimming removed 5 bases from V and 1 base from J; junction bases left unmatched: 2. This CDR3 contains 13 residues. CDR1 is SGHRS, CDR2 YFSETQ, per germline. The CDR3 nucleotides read TGCGCCAGCAGGGGGACAGTCCAAGAGACCCAGTACTTC. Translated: CASRGTVQETQYF.

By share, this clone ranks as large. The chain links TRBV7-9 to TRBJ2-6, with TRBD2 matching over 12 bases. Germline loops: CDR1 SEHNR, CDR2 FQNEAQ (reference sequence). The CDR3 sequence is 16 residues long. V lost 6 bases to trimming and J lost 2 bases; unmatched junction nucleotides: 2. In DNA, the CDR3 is TGTGCCAGCAGGCTAGCGGGAGGGGCTGGGGCCAACGTCCTGACTTTC. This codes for CASRLAGGAGANVLTF. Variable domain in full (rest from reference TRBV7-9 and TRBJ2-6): DTGVSQNPRHKITKRGQNVTFRCDPISEHNRLYWYRQTLGQGPEFLTYFQNEAQLEKSRLLSDRFSAERPKGSFSTLEIQRTEQGDSAMYLCASRLAGGAGANVLTFGAGSRLTVL.

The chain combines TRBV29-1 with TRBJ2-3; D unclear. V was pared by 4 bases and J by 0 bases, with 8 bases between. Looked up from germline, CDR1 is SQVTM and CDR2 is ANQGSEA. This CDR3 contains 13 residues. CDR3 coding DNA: TGCAGCGTTGGTGGCAGTAGCACAGATACGCAGTATTTT. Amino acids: CSVGGSSTDTQYF.

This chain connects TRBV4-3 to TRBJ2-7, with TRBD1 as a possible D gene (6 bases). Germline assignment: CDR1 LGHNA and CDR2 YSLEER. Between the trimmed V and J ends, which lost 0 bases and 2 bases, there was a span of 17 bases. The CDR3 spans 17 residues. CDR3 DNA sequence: TGCGCCAGCAGCCAAGATGGCTCGGGCAGGGGCGCCTACGAGCAGTACTTC. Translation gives CASSQDGSGRGAYEQYF.

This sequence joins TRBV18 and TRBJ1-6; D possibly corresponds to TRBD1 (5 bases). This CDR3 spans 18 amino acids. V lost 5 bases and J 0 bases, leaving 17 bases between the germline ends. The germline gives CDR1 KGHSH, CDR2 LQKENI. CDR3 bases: TGTGCCAGCTCAGAGGGGAGGCTAGTGAGCTCCTATAATTCACCCCTCCACTTT. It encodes CASSEGRLVSSYNSPLHF.

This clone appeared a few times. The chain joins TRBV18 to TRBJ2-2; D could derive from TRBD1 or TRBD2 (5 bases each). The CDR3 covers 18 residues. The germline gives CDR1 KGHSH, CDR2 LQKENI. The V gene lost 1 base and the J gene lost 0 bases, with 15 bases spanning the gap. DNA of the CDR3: TGTGCCAGCTCACCACGGGGGTGGGGCGAGACGAACACCGGGGAGCTGTTTTTT. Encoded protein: CASSPRGWGETNTGELFF.

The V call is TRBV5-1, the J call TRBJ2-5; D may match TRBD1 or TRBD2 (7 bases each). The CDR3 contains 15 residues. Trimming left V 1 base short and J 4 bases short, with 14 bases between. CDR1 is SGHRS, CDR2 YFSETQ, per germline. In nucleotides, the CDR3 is TGCGCCAGCAGCTTGACGACAGGGAGGGTAGAGACCCAGTACTTC. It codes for CASSLTTGRVETQYF.

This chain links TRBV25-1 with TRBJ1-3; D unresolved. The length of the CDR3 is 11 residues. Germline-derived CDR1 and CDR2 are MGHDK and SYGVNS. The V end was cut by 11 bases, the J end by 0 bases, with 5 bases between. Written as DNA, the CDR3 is TGTGCCGGCGACTCTGGAAACACCATATATTTT. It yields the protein CAGDSGNTIYF.

The CDR3 sequence is CSGVTSGRPFEQYF. Here the CDR3 DNA reads TGCAGCGGGGTCACTAGCGGGAGGCCTTTCGAGCAGTACTTC. The rearrangement joins TRBV29-1 to TRBJ2-7; the match to TRBD2 covers 12 bases. Germline CDR1 is SQVTM and CDR2 is ANQGSEA. V lost 7 bases to trimming and J lost 6 bases; unmatched junction nucleotides: 10. The CDR3 consists of 14 residues.

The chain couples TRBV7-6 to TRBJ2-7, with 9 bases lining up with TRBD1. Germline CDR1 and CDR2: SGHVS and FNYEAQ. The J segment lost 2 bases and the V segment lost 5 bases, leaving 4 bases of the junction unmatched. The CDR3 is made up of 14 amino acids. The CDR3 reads CASSKDRGPYEQYF. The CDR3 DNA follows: TGTGCCAGCAGCAAGGACAGGGGACCCTACGAGCAGTACTTC.

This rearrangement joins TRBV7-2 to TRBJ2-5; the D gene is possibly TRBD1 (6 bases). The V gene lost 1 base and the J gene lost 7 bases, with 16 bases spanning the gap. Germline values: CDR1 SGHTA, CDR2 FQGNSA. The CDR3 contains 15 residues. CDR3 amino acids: CASSLEPTGGATQYF. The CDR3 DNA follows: TGTGCCAGCAGCTTAGAACCGACAGGCGGCGCGACCCAGTACTTC.

The CDR3: CASSQETSGRESKNIQYF. CDR3 coding DNA: TGCGCCAGCAGCCAAGAGACTAGCGGGAGGGAATCCAAAAACATTCAGTACTTC. The chain is built from TRBV4-3 and TRBJ2-4; the match to TRBD2 covers 14 bases. CDR3 length equals 18 residues. J was trimmed by 2 bases and V by 0 bases; bases with no gene match: 3. Germline V lookup: CDR1 LGHNA, CDR2 YSLEER.

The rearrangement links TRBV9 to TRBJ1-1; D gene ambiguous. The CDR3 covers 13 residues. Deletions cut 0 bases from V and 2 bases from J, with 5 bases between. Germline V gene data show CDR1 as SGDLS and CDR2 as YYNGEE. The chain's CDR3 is CASSVEGNTEAFF. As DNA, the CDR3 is TGTGCCAGCAGCGTAGAGGGAAACACTGAAGCTTTCTTT.

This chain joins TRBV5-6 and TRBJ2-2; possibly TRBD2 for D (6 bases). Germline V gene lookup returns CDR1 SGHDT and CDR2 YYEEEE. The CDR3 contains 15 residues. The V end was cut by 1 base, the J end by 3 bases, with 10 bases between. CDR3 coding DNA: TGTGCCAGCAGCTTGACCGGGACTGACACCGGGGAGCTGTTTTTT. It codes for CASSLTGTDTGELFF.

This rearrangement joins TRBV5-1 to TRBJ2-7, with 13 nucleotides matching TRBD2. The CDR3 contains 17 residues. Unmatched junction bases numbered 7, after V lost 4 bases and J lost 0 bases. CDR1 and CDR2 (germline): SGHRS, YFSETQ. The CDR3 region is CASSPRTSGRGSYEQYF. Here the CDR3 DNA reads TGCGCCAGCAGCCCCCGGACTAGCGGGAGAGGCTCCTACGAGCAGTACTTC.

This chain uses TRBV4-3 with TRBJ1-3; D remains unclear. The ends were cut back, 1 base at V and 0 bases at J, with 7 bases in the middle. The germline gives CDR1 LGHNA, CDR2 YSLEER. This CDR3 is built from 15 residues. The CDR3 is CASSQGATSGNTIYF. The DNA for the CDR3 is TGCGCCAGCAGCCAAGGGGCTACCTCTGGAAACACCATATATTTT.

The CDR3 loop is CASSLNGASEKLFF. The CDR3, as DNA: TGCGCCAGCAGCTTGAACGGGGCAAGTGAAAAACTGTTTTTT. The chain links TRBV5-1 to TRBJ1-4, with D possibly matching TRBD1 (5 bases). Germline V CDR1 and CDR2: SGHRS, YFSETQ. V lost 1 base, J lost 7 bases, and 11 bases lay in between. This CDR3 has 14 residues. The whole variable domain, remainder taken from reference TRBV5-1 and TRBJ1-4, is KAGVTQTPRYLIKTRGQQVTLSCSPISGHRSVSWYQQTPGQGLQFLFEYFSETQRNKGNFPGRFSGRQFSNSRSEMNVSTLELGDSALYLCASSLNGASEKLFFGSGTQLSVL.

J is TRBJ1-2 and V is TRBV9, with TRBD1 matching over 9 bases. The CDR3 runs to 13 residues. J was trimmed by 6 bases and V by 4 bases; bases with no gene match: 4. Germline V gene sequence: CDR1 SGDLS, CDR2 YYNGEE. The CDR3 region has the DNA TGTGCCAGCAGCACCCGGACAGGGGATGGCTACACCTTC. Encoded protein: CASSTRTGDGYTF.

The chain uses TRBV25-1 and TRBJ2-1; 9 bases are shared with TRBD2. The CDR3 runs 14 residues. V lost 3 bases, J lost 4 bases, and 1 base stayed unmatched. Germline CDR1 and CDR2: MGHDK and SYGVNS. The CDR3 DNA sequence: TGTGCCAGCAGTGAGGGACTAGCTTACAATGAGCAGTTCTTC. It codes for CASSEGLAYNEQFF.

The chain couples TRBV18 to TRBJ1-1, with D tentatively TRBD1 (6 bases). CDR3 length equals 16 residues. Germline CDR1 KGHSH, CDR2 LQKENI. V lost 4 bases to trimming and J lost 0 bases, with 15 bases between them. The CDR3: CASSQQHRVVNTEAFF. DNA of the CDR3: TGTGCCAGCTCACAACAACACAGGGTTGTGAACACTGAAGCTTTCTTT.

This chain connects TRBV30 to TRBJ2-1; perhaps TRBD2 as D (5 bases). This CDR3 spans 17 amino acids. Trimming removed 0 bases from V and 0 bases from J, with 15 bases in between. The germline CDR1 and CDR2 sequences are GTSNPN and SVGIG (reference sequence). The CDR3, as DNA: TGTGCCTGGAGTGTACCGGCGGGTCCGAGCTCCTACAATGAGCAGTTCTTC. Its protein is CAWSVPAGPSSYNEQFF.

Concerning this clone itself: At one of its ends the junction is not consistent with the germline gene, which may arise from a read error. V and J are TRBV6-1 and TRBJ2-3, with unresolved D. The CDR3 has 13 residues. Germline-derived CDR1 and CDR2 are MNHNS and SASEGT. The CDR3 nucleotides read TGTGCCAGCAGAGAAGTGGGGACAGATACGCAGTATTTT. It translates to CASREVGTDTQYF.

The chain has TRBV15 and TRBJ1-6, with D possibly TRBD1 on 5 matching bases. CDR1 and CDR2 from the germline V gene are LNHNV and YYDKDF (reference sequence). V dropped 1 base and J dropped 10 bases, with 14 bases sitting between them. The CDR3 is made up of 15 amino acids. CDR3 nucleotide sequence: TGTGCCACCAGCAGAGGACCCAGGGAAGGCTCACCCCTCCACTTT. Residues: CATSRGPREGSPLHF.

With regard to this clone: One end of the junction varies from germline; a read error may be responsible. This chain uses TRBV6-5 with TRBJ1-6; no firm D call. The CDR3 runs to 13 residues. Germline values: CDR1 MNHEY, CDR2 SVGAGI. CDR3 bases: TGTGCCAGCAGTATCGGGCGCTGGAAGGTACTAGTCTTT. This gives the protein CASSIGRWKVLVF.

The CDR3 DNA reads TGTGCCAGCAGCTTGACTAGCGGGGGTCCAGATACGCAGTATTTT. This encodes CASSLTSGGPDTQYF. The J gene is TRBJ2-3, the V gene TRBV7-3; 12 bases are a match to TRBD2. The CDR3 runs 15 residues. CDR1 is SGHTA, CDR2 FQGTGA, per germline. V gave up 3 bases and J gave up 4 bases; unmatched junction bases: 2. The full variable domain, rest sourced from reference TRBV7-3 and TRBJ2-3, is GAGVSQTPSNKVTEKGKYVELRCDPISGHTALYWYRQSLGQGPEFLIYFQGTGAADDSGLPNDRFFAVRPEGSVSTLKIQRTERGDSAVYLCASSLTSGGPDTQYFGPGTRLTVL.

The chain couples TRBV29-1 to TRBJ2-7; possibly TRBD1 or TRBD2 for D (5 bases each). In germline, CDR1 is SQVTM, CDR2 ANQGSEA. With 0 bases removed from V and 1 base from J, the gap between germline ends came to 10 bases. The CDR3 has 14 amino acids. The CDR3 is CSVEDGTKSYEQYF. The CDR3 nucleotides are TGCAGCGTTGAAGACGGGACGAAGTCCTACGAGCAGTACTTC.

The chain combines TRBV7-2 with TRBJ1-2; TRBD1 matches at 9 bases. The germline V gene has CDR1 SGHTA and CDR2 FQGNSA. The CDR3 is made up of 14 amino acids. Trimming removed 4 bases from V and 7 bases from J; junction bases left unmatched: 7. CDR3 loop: CASSSWDRVAGYTF. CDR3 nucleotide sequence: TGTGCCAGCAGCTCTTGGGACAGGGTCGCTGGCTACACCTTC.